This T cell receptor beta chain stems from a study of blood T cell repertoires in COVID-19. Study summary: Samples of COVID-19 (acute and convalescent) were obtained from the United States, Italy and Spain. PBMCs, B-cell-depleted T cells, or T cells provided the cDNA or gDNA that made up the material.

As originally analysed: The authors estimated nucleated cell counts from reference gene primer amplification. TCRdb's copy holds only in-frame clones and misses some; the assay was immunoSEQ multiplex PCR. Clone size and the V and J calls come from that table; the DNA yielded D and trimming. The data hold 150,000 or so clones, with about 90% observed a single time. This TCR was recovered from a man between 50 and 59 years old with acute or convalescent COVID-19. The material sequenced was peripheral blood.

CDR3 nucleotides: TGTGCCACCAGGCCTAGCGGGACTGGGCTCTCCTACAATGAGCAGTTCTTC. Its protein is CATRPSGTGLSYNEQFF. This chain connects TRBV24-1 to TRBJ2-1, with TRBD2 identical over 9 bases. CDR3 length: 17 amino acids. Germline CDR1 reads KGHDR; CDR2 reads SFDVKD. V gave up 7 bases and J gave up 0 bases; unmatched junction bases: 9.